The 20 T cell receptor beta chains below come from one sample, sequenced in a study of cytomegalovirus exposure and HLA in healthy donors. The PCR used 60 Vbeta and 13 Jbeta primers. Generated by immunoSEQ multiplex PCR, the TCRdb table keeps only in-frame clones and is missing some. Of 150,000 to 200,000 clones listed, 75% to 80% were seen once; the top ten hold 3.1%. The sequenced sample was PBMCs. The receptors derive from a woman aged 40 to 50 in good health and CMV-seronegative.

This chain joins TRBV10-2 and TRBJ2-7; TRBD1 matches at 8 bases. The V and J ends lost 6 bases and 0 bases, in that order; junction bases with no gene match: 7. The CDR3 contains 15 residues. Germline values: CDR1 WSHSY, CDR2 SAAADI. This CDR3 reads CASSPTGTGSYEQYF. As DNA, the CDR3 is TGCGCCAGCAGCCCGACCGGGACAGGCTCCTACGAGCAGTACTTC.

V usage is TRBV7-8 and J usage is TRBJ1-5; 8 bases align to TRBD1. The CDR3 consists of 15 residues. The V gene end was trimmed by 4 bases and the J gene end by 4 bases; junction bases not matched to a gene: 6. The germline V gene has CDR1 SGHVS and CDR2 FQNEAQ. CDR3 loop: CASSSTRDRNQPQHF. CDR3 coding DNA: TGTGCCAGCAGCTCGACGAGGGACAGGAATCAGCCCCAGCATTTT.

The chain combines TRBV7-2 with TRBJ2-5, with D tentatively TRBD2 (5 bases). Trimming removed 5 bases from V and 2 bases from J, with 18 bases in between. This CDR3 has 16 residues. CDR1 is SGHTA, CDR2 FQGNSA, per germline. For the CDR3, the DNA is TGTGCCAGCAGCCAGTGGCGGGCCAGGAATCAAGAGACCCAGTACTTC. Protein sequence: CASSQWRARNQETQYF.

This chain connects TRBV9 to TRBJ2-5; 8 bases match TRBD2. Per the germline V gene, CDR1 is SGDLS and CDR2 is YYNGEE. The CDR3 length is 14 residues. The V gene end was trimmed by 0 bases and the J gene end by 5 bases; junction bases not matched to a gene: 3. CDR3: CASSVAGGLETQYF. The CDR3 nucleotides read TGTGCCAGCAGCGTAGCGGGGGGGCTTGAGACCCAGTACTTC. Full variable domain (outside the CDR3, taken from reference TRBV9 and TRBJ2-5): DSGVTQTPKHLITATGQRVTLRCSPRSGDLSVYWYQQSLDQGLQFLIQYYNGEERAKGNILERFSAQQFPDLHSELNLSSLELGDSALYFCASSVAGGLETQYFGPGTRLLVL.

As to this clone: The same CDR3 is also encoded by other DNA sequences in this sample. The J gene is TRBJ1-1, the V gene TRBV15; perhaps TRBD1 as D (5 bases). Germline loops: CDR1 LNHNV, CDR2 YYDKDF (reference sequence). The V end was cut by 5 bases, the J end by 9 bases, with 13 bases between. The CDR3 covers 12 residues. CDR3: CATSPDRVKAFF. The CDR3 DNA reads TGTGCCACCAGCCCCGACAGAGTGAAAGCTTTCTTT.

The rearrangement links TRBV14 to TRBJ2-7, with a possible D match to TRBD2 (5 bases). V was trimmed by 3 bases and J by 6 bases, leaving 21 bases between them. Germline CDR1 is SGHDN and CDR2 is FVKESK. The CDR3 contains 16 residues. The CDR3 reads CASSQTGSSKIGEQYF. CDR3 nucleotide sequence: TGTGCCAGCAGCCAGACGGGGTCCAGTAAGATAGGCGAGCAGTACTTC.

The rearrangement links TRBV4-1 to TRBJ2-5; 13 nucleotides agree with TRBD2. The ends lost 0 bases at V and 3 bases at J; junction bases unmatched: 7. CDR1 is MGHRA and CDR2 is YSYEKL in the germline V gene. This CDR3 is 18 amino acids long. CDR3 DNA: TGCGCCAGCAGCCAAGAAAGCGGACTAGCGGGGGTTAAAGAGACCCAGTACTTC. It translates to CASSQESGLAGVKETQYF.

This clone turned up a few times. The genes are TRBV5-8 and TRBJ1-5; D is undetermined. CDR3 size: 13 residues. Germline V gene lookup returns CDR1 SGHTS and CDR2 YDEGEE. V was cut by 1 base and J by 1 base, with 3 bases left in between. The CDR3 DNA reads TGTGCCAGCAGCTTGAGCAGCAATCAGCCCCAGCATTTT. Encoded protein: CASSLSSNQPQHF. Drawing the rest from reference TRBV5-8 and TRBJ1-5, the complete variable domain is EAGVTQSPTHLIKTRGQQATLRCSPISGHTSVYWYQQALGLGLQFLLWYDEGEERNRGNFPPRFSGRQFPNYSSELNVNALELEDSALYLCASSLSSNQPQHFGDGTRLSIL.

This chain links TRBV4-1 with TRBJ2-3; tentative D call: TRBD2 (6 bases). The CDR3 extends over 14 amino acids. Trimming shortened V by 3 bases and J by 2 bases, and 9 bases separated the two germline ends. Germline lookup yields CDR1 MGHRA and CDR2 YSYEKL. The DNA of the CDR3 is TGCGCCAGCAGCCACCGGGACTTCACAGATACGCAGTATTTT. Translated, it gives CASSHRDFTDTQYF.

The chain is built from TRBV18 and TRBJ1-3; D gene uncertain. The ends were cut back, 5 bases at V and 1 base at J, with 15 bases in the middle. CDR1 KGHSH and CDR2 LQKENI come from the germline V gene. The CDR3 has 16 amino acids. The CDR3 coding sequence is TGTGCCAGCTCATTTACCCCCCGAGGGTCTGGAAACACCATATATTTT. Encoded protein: CASSFTPRGSGNTIYF.

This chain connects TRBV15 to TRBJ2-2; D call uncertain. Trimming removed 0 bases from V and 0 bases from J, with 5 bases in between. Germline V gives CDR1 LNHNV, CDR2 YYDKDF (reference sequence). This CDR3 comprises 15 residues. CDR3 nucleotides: TGTGCCACCAGCAGAGATCGTTCGAACACCGGGGAGCTGTTTTTT. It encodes CATSRDRSNTGELFF.

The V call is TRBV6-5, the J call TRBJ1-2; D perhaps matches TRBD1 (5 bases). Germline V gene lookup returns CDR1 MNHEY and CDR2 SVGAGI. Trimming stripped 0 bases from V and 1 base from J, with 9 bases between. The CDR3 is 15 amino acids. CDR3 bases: TGTGCCAGCAGTTACTCGGGGGGAAATAACTATGGCTACACCTTC. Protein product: CASSYSGGNNYGYTF.

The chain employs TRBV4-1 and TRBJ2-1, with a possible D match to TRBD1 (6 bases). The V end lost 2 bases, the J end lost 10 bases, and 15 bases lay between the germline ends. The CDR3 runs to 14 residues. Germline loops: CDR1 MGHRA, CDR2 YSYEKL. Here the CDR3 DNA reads TGCGCCAGCAGCCAAAGTCAGGGGCCGGGGGAGCAGTTCTTC. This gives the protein CASSQSQGPGEQFF.

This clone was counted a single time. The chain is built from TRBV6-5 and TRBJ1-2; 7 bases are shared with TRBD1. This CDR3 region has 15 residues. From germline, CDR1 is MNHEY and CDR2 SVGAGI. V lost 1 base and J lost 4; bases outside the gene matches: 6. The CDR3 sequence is CASSYLGTALYGYTF. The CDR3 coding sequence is TGTGCCAGCAGTTACTTGGGGACAGCTCTCTATGGCTACACCTTC.

The CDR3 bases are TGTGCCAGCAGTTCGGACATTACCTACGAGCAGTACTTC. It encodes CASSSDITYEQYF. The chain carries TRBV2 and TRBJ2-7, with a weak D call TRBD1 (5 bases). V was pared by 5 bases and J by 2 bases, with 10 bases between. CDR3 length: 13 residues. The germline gives CDR1 SNHLY, CDR2 FYNNEI.

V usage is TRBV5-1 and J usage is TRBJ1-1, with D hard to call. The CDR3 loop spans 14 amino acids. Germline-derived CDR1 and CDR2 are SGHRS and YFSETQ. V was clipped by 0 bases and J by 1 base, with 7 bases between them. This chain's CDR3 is CASSLGARNTEAFF. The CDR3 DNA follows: TGCGCCAGCAGCTTGGGGGCCCGGAACACTGAAGCTTTCTTT.

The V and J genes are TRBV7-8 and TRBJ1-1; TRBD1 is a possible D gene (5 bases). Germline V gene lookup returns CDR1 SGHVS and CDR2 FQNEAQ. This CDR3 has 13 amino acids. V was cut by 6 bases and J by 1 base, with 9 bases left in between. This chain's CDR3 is CASRPQENTEAFF. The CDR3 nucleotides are TGTGCCAGCAGGCCACAGGAGAACACTGAAGCTTTCTTT.

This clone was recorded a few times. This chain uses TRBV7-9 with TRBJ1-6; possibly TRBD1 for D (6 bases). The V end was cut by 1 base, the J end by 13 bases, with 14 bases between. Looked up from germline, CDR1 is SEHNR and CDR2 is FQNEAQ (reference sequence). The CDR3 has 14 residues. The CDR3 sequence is CASSLDRDATPLHF. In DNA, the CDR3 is TGTGCCAGCAGCTTAGACAGGGATGCGACGCCCCTCCACTTT.

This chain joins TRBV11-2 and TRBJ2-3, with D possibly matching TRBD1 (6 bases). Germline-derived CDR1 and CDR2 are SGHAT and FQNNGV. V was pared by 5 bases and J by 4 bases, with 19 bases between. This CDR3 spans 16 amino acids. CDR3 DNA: TGTGCCAGCAGCCAAAGGGGGTCTAGGGCCCCAGATACGCAGTATTTT. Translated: CASSQRGSRAPDTQYF. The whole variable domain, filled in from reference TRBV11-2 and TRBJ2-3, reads EAGVAQSPRYKIIEKRQSVAFWCNPISGHATLYWYQQILGQGPKLLIQFQNNGVVDDSQLPKDRFSAERLKGVDSTLKIQPAKLEDSAVYLCASSQRGSRAPDTQYFGPGTRLTVL.

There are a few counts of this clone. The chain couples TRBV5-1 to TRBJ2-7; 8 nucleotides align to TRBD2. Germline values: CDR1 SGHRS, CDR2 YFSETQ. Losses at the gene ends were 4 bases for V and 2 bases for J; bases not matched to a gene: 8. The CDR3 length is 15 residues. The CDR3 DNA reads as TGCGCCAGCAGCACCTCAGCGGGGGCCGCCTACGAGCAGTACTTC. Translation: CASSTSAGAAYEQYF. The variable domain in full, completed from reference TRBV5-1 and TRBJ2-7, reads KAGVTQTPRYLIKTRGQQVTLSCSPISGHRSVSWYQQTPGQGLQFLFEYFSETQRNKGNFPGRFSGRQFSNSRSEMNVSTLELGDSALYLCASSTSAGAAYEQYFGPGTRLTVT.